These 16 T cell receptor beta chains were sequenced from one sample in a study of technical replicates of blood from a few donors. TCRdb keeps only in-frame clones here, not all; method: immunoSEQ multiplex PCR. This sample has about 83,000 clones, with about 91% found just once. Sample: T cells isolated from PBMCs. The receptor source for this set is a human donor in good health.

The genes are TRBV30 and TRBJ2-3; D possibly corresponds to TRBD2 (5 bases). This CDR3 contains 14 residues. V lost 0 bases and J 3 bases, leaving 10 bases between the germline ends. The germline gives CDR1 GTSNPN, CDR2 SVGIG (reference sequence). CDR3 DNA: TGTGCCTGGAGTGTACGGGGAAGGACAGATACGCAGTATTTT. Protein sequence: CAWSVRGRTDTQYF.

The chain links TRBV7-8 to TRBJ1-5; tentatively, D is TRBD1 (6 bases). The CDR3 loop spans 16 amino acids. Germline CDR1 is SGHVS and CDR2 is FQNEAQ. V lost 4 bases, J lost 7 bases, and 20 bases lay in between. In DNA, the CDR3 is TGTGCCAGCAGCTCCACCCGGTGGGACAAGGGCCAGCCCCAGCATTTT. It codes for CASSSTRWDKGQPQHF.

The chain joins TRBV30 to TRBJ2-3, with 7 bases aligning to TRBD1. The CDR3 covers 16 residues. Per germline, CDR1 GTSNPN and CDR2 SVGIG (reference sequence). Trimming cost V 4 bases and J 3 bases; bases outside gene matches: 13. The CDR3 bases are TGTGCCTGGATCCCCATAGGGACAGTCAGAACAGATACGCAGTATTTT. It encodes CAWIPIGTVRTDTQYF.

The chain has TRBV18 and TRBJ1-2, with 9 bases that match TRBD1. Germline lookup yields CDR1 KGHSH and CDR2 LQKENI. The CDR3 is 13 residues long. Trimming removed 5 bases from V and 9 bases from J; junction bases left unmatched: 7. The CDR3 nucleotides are TGTGCCAGCTCAGAAAGGACAGGGGCGAGCTACACCTTC. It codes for CASSERTGASYTF. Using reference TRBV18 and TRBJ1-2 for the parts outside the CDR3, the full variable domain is NAGVMQNPRHLVRRRGQEARLRCSPMKGHSHVYWYRQLPEEGLKFMVYLQKENIIDESGMPKERFSAEFPKEGPSILRIQQVVRGDSAAYFCASSERTGASYTFGSGTRLTVV.

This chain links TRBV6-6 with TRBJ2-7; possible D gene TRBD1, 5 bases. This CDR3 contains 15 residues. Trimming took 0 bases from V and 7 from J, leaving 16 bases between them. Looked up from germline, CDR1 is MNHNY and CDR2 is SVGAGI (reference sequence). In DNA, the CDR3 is TGTGCCAGCAGTTACTCGAACACCCTAAAGGGGGAGCAGTACTTC. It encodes CASSYSNTLKGEQYF.

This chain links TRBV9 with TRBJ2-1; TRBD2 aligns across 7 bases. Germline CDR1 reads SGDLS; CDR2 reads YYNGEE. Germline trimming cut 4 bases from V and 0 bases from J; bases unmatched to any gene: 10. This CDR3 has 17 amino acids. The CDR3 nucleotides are TGTGCCAGCAGCACCACTATAGCGGGTGTCTCCTACAATGAGCAGTTCTTC. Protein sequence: CASSTTIAGVSYNEQFF.

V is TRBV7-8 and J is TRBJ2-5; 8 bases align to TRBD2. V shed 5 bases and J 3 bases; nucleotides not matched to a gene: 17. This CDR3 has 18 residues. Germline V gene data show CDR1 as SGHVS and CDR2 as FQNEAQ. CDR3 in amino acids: CASSGGTLAGYWEETQYF. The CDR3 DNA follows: TGTGCCAGCAGCGGCGGGACTTTAGCGGGATATTGGGAAGAGACCCAGTACTTC.

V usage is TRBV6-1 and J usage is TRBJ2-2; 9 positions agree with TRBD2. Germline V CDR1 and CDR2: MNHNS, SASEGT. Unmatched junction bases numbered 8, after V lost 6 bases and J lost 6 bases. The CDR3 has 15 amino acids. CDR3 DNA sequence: TGTGCCAGCAGCGATCGGGCGGGAGGGGCCGGGGAGCTGTTTTTT. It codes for CASSDRAGGAGELFF.

CDR3 residues: CASSPRIYLNTEAFF. The CDR3 coding sequence is TGTGCCAGCAGTCCCAGGATTTACTTAAACACTGAAGCTTTCTTT. J is TRBJ1-1 and V is TRBV6-5; D is uncertain. With 5 bases removed from V and 2 bases from J, the gap between germline ends came to 15 bases. The CDR3 contains 15 residues. Germline V gene sequence: CDR1 MNHEY, CDR2 SVGAGI.

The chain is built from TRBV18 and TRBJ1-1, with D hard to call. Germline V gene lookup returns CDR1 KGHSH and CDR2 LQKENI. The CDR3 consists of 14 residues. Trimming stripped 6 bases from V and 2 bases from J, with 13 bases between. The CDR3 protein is CASSATGLNTEAFF. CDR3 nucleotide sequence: TGTGCCAGCTCTGCGACGGGATTAAACACTGAAGCTTTCTTT.

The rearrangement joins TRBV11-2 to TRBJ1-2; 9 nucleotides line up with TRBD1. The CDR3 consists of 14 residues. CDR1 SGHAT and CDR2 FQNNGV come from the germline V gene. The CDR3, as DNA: TGTGCTCTAAGTGGGACAGGGCGAAACTATGGCTACACCTTC. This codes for CALSGTGRNYGYTF.

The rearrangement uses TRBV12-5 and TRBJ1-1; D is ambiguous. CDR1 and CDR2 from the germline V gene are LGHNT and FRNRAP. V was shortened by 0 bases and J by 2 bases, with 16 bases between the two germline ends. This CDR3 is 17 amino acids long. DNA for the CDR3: TGTGCTAGTGGTTTGGTACGTCCGGTGATTCTAAACACTGAAGCTTTCTTT. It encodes CASGLVRPVILNTEAFF.

As DNA, the CDR3 is TGTGCCAGCAGTGACTCCACAGGGGGCTCTGGGGCCAACGTCCTGACTTTC. Protein: CASSDSTGGSGANVLTF. This chain links TRBV6-4 with TRBJ2-6, with TRBD1 identical over 8 bases. The V and J ends lost 0 bases and 0 bases, in that order; junction bases with no gene match: 1. The CDR3 totals 17 residues. Germline V gene sequence: CDR1 MRHNA, CDR2 SNTAGT.

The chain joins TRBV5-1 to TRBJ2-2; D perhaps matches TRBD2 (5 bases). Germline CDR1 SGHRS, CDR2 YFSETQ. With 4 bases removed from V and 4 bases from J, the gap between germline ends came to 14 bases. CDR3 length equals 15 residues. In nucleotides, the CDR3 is TGCGCCAGCAGCCCGGTTTTTGAGGGCACCGGGGAGCTGTTTTTT. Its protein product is CASSPVFEGTGELFF.

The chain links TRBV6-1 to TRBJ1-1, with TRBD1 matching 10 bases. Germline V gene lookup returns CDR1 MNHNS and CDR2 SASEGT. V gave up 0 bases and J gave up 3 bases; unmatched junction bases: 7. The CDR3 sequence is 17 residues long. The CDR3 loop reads CASSEAMGQGMYTEAFF. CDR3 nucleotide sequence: TGTGCCAGCAGTGAAGCAATGGGACAGGGGATGTACACTGAAGCTTTCTTT.

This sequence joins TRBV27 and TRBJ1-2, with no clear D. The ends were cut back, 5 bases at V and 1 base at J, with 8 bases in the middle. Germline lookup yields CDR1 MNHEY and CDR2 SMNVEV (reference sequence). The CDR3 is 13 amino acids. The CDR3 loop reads CASSPISNYGYTF. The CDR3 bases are TGTGCCAGCAGTCCGATCAGTAACTATGGCTACACCTTC.